The TCR beta chain described here comes from a study of control samples from healthy donors and cancer patients. The CDR3 spans 14 residues. Germline V gene lookup returns CDR1 SEHNR and CDR2 FQNEAQ (reference sequence). Trimming left V 5 bases short and J 4 bases short, with 14 bases between. Sequencing used immunoSEQ multiplex PCR; TCRdb keeps in-frame clones, though not all of them. The repertoire includes about 150,000 clones, more than 85% of them detected once, and about 2.4% sits in the top ten. Sequencing used blood. The TCR originated in a man aged 45-65 years in good health. The J gene is TRBJ2-5, the V gene TRBV7-9; D may correspond to TRBD1 or TRBD2 (6 bases each). The CDR3 here is CASSHRGAGETQYF. The CDR3 DNA reads as TGTGCCAGCAGCCATAGGGGGGCCGGAGAGACCCAGTACTTC.